A selection of T cell receptor beta chains follows, all from one sample in a study of OX40 agonist ivuxolimab in advanced cancers. Generated by immunoSEQ multiplex PCR, the TCRdb table keeps only in-frame clones and is missing some. Of 98,000 or so clones listed, more than 85% are singletons. Material: CD4+ or CD8+ T cells sorted from blood, obtained in a trial of the OX40 agonist ivuxolimab. The receptors derive from an adult with an advanced solid tumor such as melanoma, head and neck, liver or kidney cancer. Each CDR3 is given with its conserved first and last residue. A D gene is named only where the DNA matches it firmly.

NA TRBJ2-1 TRBV27 TGTGCCAGCAGTTTATCTGAGGACTCCTACAATGAGCAGTTCTTC CASSLSEDSYNEQFF
TRBD1 TRBJ1-2 TRBV5-1 TGCGCCAGCAGCTTGGCCGGGACAGGCTTATATGGCTACACCTTC CASSLAGTGLYGYTF
NA TRBJ2-5 TRBV18 TGTGCCAGCTCACCAGGGTCCCAAGAGACCCAGTACTTC CASSPGSQETQYF
NA TRBJ1-5 TRBV6-1 TGTGCCAGCAGAGGGGGCAATCAGCCCCAGCATTTT CASRGGNQPQHF
TRBD2 TRBJ2-2 TRBV10-2 TGCGCCAGCACCTCATCTGGGACTAGCCAGGCCCCCGGGGAGCTGTTTTTT CASTSSGTSQAPGELFF
NA TRBJ2-2 TRBV19 TGTGCCAGTAGTATTTCGTGGCAGCTCACCGGGGAGCTGTTTTTT CASSISWQLTGELFF
TRBD2 TRBJ2-7 TRBV5-1 TGCGCCAGCAGCTCCCACGGGCGGGGGAGCTCCTACGAGCAGTACTTC CASSSHGRGSSYEQYF
NA TRBJ1-2 TRBV18 TGTGCCAGCTCACCATCCGAGGGGTTAGTTGGCTACACCTTC CASSPSEGLVGYTF
TRBD2 TRBJ2-1 TRBV11-2 TGTGCCAGCAGCATCCAGGGACTAGGGAATAATGAGCAGTTCTTC CASSIQGLGNNEQFF
TRBD2 TRBJ2-7 TRBV5-1 TGCGCCAGCAGCCCCGGGACTAGCGGGGACGAGCAGTACTTC CASSPGTSGDEQYF
TRBD2 TRBJ2-7 TRBV5-4 TGTGCCAGCAGCTTGGGAAGCGGGAGCTCCTACGAGCAGTACTTC CASSLGSGSSYEQYF
TRBD1 TRBJ1-5 TRBV25-1 TGTGCCAGCAGTGAAAGATGGCAGGGGGCCAATCAGCCCCAGCATTTT CASSERWQGANQPQHF
NA TRBJ2-7 TRBV4-2 TGTGCCAGCAGCCCCCCGGGACTTCCCTACGAGCAGTACTTC CASSPPGLPYEQYF